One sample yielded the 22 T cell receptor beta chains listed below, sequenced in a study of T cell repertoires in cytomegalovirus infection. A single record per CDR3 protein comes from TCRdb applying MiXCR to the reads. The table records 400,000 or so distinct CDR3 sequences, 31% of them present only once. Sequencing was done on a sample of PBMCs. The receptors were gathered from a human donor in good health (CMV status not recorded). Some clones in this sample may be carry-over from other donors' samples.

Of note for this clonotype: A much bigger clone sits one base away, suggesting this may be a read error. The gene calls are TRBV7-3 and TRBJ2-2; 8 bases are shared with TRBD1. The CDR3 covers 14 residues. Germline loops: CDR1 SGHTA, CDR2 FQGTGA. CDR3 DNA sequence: TGTGCCAGCAGGCCAGGGGGCGGCACCGGGGATCTGTTTTTT. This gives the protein CASRPGGGTGDLFF.

Here the CDR3 DNA reads TGTGCCAGCAGTGAAATCAGACCGGGTCCGAACACTGAAGCTTTCTTT. It yields the protein CASSEIRPGPNTEAFF. The chain links TRBV6-1 to TRBJ1-1; D is ambiguous. V lost 2 bases to trimming and J lost 1 base, with 14 bases between them. The CDR3 contains 16 residues. The germline V gene has CDR1 MNHNS and CDR2 SASEGT.

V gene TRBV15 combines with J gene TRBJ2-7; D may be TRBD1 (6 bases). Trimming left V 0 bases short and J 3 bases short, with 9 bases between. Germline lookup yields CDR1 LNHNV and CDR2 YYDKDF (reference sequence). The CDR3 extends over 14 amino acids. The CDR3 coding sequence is TGTGCCACCAGCAGAGACAGGGGACACTACGAGCAGTACTTC. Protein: CATSRDRGHYEQYF.

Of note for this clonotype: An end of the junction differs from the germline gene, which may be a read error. The CDR3 DNA follows: TGTGCCTGGAGAGGGGACAGGGTGAATTCACCCCTCAACTTT. Its translation is CAWRGDRVNSPLNF. This rearrangement joins TRBV30 to TRBJ1-6; 9 nucleotides agree with TRBD1. Germline CDR1 is GTSNPN and CDR2 is SVGIG (reference sequence). This CDR3 region has 14 residues. Variable domain in full (rest from reference TRBV30 and TRBJ1-6): SQTIHQWPATLVQPVGSPLSLECTVEGTSNPNLYWYRQAAGRGLQLLFYSVGIGQISSEVPQNLSASRPQDRQFILSSKKLLLSDSGFYLCAWRGDRVNSPLNFGNGTRLTVT.

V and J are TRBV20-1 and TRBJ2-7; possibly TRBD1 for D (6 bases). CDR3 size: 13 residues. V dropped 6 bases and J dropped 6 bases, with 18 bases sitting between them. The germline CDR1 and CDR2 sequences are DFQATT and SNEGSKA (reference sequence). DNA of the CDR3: TGCAGTGCGGGTGGCCTAGTAGGGGGCGAGCAGTACTTC. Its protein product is CSAGGLVGGEQYF.

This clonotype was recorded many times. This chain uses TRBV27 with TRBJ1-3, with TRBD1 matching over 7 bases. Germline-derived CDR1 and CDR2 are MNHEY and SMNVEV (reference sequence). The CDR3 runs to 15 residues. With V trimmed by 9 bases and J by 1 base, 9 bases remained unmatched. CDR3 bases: TGTGCCAGAGACAGGGCCCCTCGATCTGGAAACACCATATATTTT. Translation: CARDRAPRSGNTIYF.

CDR3 coding DNA: TGCGCCAGCAGCCGCCCGGACAGGGGGCCAGATACGCAGTATTTT. Translated: CASSRPDRGPDTQYF. The V gene is TRBV23-1, the J gene TRBJ2-3; 11 bases are a match to TRBD1. TRBV23-1 is annotated as an ORF whose role is uncertain. CDR3 length: 15 residues. The junction had 6 bases not matched to a gene; V was cut back by 6 bases and J by 4 bases.

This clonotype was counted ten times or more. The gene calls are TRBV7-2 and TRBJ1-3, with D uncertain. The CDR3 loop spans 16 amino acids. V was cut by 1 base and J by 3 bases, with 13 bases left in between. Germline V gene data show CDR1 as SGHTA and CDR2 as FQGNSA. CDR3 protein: CASSLVRAVVGNTIYF. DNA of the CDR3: TGTGCCAGCAGCTTAGTAAGGGCCGTCGTTGGAAACACCATATATTTT.

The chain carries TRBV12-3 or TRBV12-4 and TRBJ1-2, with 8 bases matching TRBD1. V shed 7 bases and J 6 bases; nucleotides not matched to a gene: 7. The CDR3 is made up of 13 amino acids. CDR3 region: CASIEQGADGYTF. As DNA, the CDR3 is TGTGCCAGCATCGAGCAGGGGGCGGATGGCTACACCTTC.

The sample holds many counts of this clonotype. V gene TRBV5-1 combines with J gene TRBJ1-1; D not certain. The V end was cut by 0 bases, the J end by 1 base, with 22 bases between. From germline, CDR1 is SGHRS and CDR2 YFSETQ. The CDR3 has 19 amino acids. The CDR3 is CASSLAVSKTLAKNTEAFF. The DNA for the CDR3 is TGCGCCAGCAGCTTGGCCGTTTCTAAGACTTTGGCCAAGAACACTGAAGCTTTCTTT.

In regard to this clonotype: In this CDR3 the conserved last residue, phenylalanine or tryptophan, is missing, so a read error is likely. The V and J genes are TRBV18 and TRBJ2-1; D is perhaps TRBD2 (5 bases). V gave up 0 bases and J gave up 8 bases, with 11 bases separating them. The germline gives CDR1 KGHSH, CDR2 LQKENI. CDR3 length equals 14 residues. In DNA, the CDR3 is TGTGCCAGCTCACCACCTGCGGGTGGTGATGAGCAGTTCCTC. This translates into CASSPPAGGDEQFL.

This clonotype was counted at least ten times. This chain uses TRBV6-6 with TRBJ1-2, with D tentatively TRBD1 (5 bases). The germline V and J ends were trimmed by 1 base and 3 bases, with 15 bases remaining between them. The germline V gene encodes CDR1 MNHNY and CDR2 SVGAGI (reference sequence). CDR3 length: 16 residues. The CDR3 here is CASSYFGTKGDYGYTF. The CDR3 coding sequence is TGTGCCAGCAGTTACTTCGGTACAAAAGGGGACTATGGCTACACCTTC.

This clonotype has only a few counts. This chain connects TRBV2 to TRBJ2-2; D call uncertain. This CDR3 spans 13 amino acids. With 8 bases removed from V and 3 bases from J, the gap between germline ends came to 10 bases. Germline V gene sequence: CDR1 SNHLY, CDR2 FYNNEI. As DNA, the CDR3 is TGTGCCAGCCAGGACCGATACACCGGGGAGCTGTTTTTT. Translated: CASQDRYTGELFF.

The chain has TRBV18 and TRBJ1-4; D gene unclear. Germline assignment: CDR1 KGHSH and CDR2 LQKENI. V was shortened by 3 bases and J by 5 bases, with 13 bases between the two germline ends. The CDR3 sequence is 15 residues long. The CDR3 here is CASSPVSGENEKLFF. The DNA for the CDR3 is TGTGCCAGCTCACCTGTTTCAGGAGAAAATGAAAAACTGTTTTTT.

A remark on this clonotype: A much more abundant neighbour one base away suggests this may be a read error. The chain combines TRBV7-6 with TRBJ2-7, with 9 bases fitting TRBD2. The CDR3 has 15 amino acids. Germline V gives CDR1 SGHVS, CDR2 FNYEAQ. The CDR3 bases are TGTTCCAGCAGCTTAGAAGAGAGATCCGGGACTAGCAAGTACTTC. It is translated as CSSSLEERSGTSKYF.

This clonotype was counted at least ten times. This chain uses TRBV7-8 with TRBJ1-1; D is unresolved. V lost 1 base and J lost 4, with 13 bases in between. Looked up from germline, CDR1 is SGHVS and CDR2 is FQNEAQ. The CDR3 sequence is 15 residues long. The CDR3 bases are TGTGCCAGCAGCTTAGGAACTCACCGGACCACTGAAGCTTTCTTT. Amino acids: CASSLGTHRTTEAFF.

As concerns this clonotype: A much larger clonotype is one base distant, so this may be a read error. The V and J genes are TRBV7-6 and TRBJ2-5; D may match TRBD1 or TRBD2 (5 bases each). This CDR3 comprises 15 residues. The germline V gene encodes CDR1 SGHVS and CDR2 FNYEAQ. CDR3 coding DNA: TGTGCCAGCTGCTTAAACGGGGCAAACCAAGAGACCCAGTACTTC. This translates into CASCLNGANQETQYF.

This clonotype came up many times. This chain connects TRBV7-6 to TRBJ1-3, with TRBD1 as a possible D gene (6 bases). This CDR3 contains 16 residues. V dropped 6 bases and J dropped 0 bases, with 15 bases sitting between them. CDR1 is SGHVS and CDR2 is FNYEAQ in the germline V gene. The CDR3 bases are TGTGCCAGCAGTCCTTCAGGGGTCCCCTCTGGAAACACCATATATTTT. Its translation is CASSPSGVPSGNTIYF. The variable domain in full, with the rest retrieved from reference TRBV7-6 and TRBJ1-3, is GAGVSQSPRYKVTKRGQDVALRCDPISGHVSLYWYRQALGQGPEFLTYFNYEAQQDKSGLPNDRFSAERPEGSISTLTIQRTEQRDSAMYRCASSPSGVPSGNTIYFGEGSWLTVV.

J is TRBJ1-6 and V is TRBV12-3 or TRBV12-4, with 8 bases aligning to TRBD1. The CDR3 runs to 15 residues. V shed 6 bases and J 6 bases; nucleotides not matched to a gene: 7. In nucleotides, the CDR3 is TGTGCCAGCAGCAAAAAACAGGGGGGTAATTCACCCCTCCACTTT. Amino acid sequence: CASSKKQGGNSPLHF.

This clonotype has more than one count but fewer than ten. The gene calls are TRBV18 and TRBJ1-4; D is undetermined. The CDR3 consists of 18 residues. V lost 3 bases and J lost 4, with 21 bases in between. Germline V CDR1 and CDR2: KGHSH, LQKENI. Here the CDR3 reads CASSPVGVPSNFNEKLFF. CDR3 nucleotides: TGTGCCAGCTCACCGGTTGGTGTCCCCTCGAATTTTAATGAAAAACTGTTTTTT.

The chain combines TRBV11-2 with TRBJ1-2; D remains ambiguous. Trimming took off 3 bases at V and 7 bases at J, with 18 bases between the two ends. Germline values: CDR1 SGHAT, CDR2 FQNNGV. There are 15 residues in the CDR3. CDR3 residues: CASSFLQYVKGGYTF. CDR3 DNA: TGTGCCAGCAGCTTCCTCCAATACGTGAAGGGTGGCTACACCTTC. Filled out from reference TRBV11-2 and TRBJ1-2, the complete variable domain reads EAGVAQSPRYKIIEKRQSVAFWCNPISGHATLYWYQQILGQGPKLLIQFQNNGVVDDSQLPKDRFSAERLKGVDSTLKIQPAKLEDSAVYLCASSFLQYVKGGYTFGSGTRLTVV.

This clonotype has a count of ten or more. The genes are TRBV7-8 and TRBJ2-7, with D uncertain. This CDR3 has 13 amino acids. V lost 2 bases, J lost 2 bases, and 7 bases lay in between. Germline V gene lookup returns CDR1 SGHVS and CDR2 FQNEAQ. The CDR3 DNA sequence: TGTGCCAGCAGCTTACCCACCCCCTACGAGCAGTACTTC. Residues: CASSLPTPYEQYF.